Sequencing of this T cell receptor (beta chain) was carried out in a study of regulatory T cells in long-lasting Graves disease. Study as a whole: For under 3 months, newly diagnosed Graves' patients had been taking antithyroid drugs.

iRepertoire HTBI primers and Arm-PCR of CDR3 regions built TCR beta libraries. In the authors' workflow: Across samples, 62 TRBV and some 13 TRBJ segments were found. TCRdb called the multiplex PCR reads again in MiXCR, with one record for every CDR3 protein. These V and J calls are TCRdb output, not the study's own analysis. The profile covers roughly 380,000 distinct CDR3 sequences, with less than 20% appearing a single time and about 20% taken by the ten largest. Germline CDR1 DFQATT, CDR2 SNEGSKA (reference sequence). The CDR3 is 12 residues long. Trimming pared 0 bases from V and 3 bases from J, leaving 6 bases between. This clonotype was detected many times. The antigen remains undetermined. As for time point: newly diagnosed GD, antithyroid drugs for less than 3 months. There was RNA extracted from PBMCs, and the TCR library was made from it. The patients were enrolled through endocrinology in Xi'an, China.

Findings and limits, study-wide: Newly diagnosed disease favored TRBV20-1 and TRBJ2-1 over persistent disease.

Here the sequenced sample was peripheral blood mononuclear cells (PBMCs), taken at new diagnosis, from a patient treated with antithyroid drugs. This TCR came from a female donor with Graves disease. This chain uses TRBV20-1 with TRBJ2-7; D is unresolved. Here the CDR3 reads CSARDLSYEQYF. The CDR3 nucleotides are TGCAGTGCTAGAGATCTAAGCTACGAGCAGTACTTC.